A selection of T cell receptor beta chains follows, all from one sample in a study of blood T cell repertoires in COVID-19. Assay: immunoSEQ multiplex PCR; the TCRdb copy retains only in-frame clones and omits some. The sample lists fewer than 250,000 clones, around 85% occurring once. Specimen: PBMCs or T cells enriched from blood (not recorded which). These receptor sequences come from a woman aged 25 to 39 who had recovered from COVID-19. The CDR3 runs from the conserved cysteine through the conserved F or W. The D gene is left open where the match is weak. Expanded clones get a size class; other rows say once, few or many, or leave the size out.

TRBD2	TRBV11-2	TRBJ2-1	once	TGTGCCAGCAGCCGCACTAGCGGGGGTGGCAATGAGCAGTTCTTC	CASSRTSGGGNEQFF
NA	TRBV7-9	TRBJ1-1	once	TGTGCCAGCAGAGACAGCCCGAACACTGAAGCTTTCTTT	CASRDSPNTEAFF
TRBD1	TRBV24-1	TRBJ2-5	NA	TGTGCCACCAGTGATTTCTTCGACAGGGGGCAAGAGACCCAGTACTTC	CATSDFFDRGQETQYF
TRBD1	TRBV7-9	TRBJ1-5	NA	TGTGCCAGCGCCGGGACAGGGAATCAGCCCCAGCATTTT	CASAGTGNQPQHF
TRBD1	TRBV6-5	TRBJ2-7	NA	TGTGCCAGCAGACCCGGACAGGAGAGCTCCTACGAGCAGTACTTC	CASRPGQESSYEQYF
TRBD1	TRBV27	TRBJ1-2	NA	TGTGCCAGCAGGACAACCCAGGACAGGTCCTACACCTTC	CASRTTQDRSYTF
NA	TRBV7-3	TRBJ2-2	NA	TGTGCCAGCAGAAGAGGGGGTATGGGTATAAGCACCGGGGAGCTGTTTTTT	CASRRGGMGISTGELFF
NA	TRBV28	TRBJ1-1	NA	TGTGCCAGCAGTTGGGGGGGGAACACTGAAGCTTTCTTT	CASSWGGNTEAFF
NA	TRBV5-1	TRBJ1-1	NA	TGCGCCAGCAGCTTAACAGGTATCATGAACACTGAAGCTTTCTTT	CASSLTGIMNTEAFF
NA	TRBV7-9	TRBJ2-5	NA	TGTGCCAGCAGCCTCCGAGGGGAGACCCAGTACTTC	CASSLRGETQYF
NA	TRBV19	TRBJ1-2	NA	TGTGCCAGTAGTATTAGTCTGGGGGCGGACTATGGCTACACCTTC	CASSISLGADYGYTF
NA	TRBV15	TRBJ2-3	NA	TGTGCCACCAGCAGAGAGGCAGGCACAGATACGCAGTATTTT	CATSREAGTDTQYF
NA	TRBV4-2	TRBJ1-3	NA	TGTGCCAGCAGCCAATTAGGGGATACTGGAAACACCATATATTTT	CASSQLGDTGNTIYF
NA	TRBV19	TRBJ1-1	NA	TGTGCCAGTAGTATTAGAACGGGCACTGAAGCTTTCTTT	CASSIRTGTEAFF
NA	TRBV5-1	TRBJ1-4	NA	TGCGCCAGCAGCCCGTCGACAGAATTTTCTGAAAAACTGTTTTTT	CASSPSTEFSEKLFF
TRBD2	TRBV28	TRBJ2-2	NA	TGTGCCAGCAGCCCACTTCGCGGGAGGGGGAACACCGGGGAGCTGTTTTTT	CASSPLRGRGNTGELFF
NA	TRBV5-1	TRBJ1-4	NA	TGCGCCAGCAGCTTGTCACAGCTATCAACTAATGAAAAACTGTTTTTT	CASSLSQLSTNEKLFF
NA	TRBV18	TRBJ1-1	NA	TGTGCCAGCTCACCACCCGTCGGCACTGAAGCTTTCTTT	CASSPPVGTEAFF
NA	TRBV6-5	TRBJ1-1	NA	TGTGCCAGCACTTTACAGGCTATGAACACTGAAGCTTTCTTT	CASTLQAMNTEAFF
TRBD2	TRBV5-1	TRBJ2-5	NA	TGCGCCAGCCGGCGGGACGGGAGGAAATCGGAGACCCAGTACTTC	CASRRDGRKSETQYF
NA	TRBV11-1	TRBJ1-2	many	TGTGCCAGCAGCTTAACGGTGCTTTCGGGCTACACCTTC	CASSLTVLSGYTF
NA	TRBV6-5	TRBJ1-6	NA	TGTGCCAGCAGAGGGAGGGCAGCCGGCAATTCACCCCTCCACTTT	CASRGRAAGNSPLHF
TRBD1	TRBV18	TRBJ1-2	NA	TGTGCCAGCTCACTGCAACAGGGGAAGGGTGGCTACACCTTC	CASSLQQGKGGYTF
TRBD2	TRBV27	TRBJ2-3	NA	TGTGCCAGCAGTCTACTAGCGGGGGGAACAGATACGCAGTATTTT	CASSLLAGGTDTQYF
NA	TRBV27	TRBJ2-7	NA	TGTGCCAGCAGTTTGGCTAGCCTTACGGAGCAGTACTTC	CASSLASLTEQYF
NA	TRBV5-8	TRBJ1-1	NA	TGTGCCAGCGGGGGCAAATTGAACACTGAAGCTTTCTTT	CASGGKLNTEAFF
TRBD1	TRBV28	TRBJ1-5	few	TGTGCCAGCAGTTTCTTCGACAGGGGGCTCGGCAGCAATCAGCCCCAGCATTTT	CASSFFDRGLGSNQPQHF
TRBD1	TRBV19	TRBJ1-1	few	TGTGCCAGTACCCGGGACAGATTAATCACTGAAGCTTTCTTT	CASTRDRLITEAFF
NA	TRBV5-5	TRBJ1-3	once	TGTGCCAGCAGCTTTGAGGGCTACTCTGGAAACACCATATATTTT	CASSFEGYSGNTIYF
NA	TRBV27	TRBJ1-6	NA	TGTGCCAGCAGTTTTGCCGCGGGGGGCCCAAATTCACCCCTCCACTTT	CASSFAAGGPNSPLHF
NA	TRBV28	TRBJ1-4	NA	TGTGCCAGCAGCCCTACTAGCGGGCGGCAAAATGAAAAACTGTTTTTT	CASSPTSGRQNEKLFF
TRBD2	TRBV28	TRBJ2-3	NA	TGTGCCAGCAGTGTGCGGGGGGACACAGATACGCAGTATTTT	CASSVRGDTDTQYF
TRBD1	TRBV6-5	TRBJ2-2	NA	TGTGCCAGCAGCACAGGACAGGCAAACACCGGGGAGCTGTTTTTT	CASSTGQANTGELFF
NA	TRBV4-1	TRBJ1-4	NA	TGCGCCAGCAGCCCCTACCTGGAGCCGGATAATGAAAAACTGTTTTTT	CASSPYLEPDNEKLFF
NA	TRBV24-1	TRBJ1-5	NA	TGTGCCACCGGTAGAGGCAATCAGCCCCAGCATTTT	CATGRGNQPQHF
NA	TRBV28	TRBJ1-2	few	TGTGCAACCGGCGGGTTATTGGGCTATGGCTACACCTTC	CATGGLLGYGYTF
TRBD1	TRBV5-4	TRBJ2-7	NA	TGTGCCAGCAGCCTGGTCTCGTATGGGACAGTCGCCTACGAGCAGTACTTC	CASSLVSYGTVAYEQYF
TRBD2	TRBV5-1	TRBJ2-5	NA	TGCGCCAGCAGACCGCGGACTAGCGGGACCGGGGAGACCCAGTACTTC	CASRPRTSGTGETQYF
NA	TRBV15	TRBJ2-3	NA	TGTGCCACCAGCACCAGAATCAGCACAGATACGCAGTATTTT	CATSTRISTDTQYF
TRBD1	TRBV2	TRBJ1-1	NA	TGTGCCAGGGGACAGGCGAACGCTGAAGCTTTCTTT	CARGQANAEAFF
NA	TRBV6-5	TRBJ2-1	NA	TGTGCCAGCGGAGTCAATGAGCAGTTCTTC	CASGVNEQFF
TRBD1	TRBV11-2	TRBJ1-2	NA	TGTGCCAGCGGAAGGGACAGGGTCTATGGCTACACCTTC	CASGRDRVYGYTF
NA	TRBV28	TRBJ1-2	NA	TGTGCCAGCATGGGGCGTCTACCTTATGGCTACACCTTC	CASMGRLPYGYTF
NA	TRBV18	TRBJ1-2	NA	TGTGCCAGCTCACCTGGACAGCTTTCTAACTATGGCTACACCTTC	CASSPGQLSNYGYTF
NA	TRBV20-1	TRBJ2-1	NA	TGCAGTGCTCGTATCAATGAGCAGTTCTTC	CSARINEQFF
NA	TRBV7-5	TRBJ2-7	NA	TGTGCCAGAAGCTTCTACCCGACAGGTCAGCTAGGGTACTACGAGCAGTACTTC	CARSFYPTGQLGYYEQYF
NA	TRBV18	TRBJ2-2	NA	TGTGCCAGCTCCCCCGTGCTGAGTTCCGGGGAGCTGTTTTTT	CASSPVLSSGELFF
TRBD1	TRBV28	TRBJ2-5	NA	TGTGCCAGCAGAGTCCGACAGGGTGGAGAGACCCAGTACTTC	CASRVRQGGETQYF
TRBD2	TRBV19	TRBJ2-7	many	TGTGCCAGTAGTCCGCGGGGGAGCGGGAGAATGTACGAGCAGTACTTC	CASSPRGSGRMYEQYF
NA	TRBV9	TRBJ1-4	NA	TGTGCCAGCAGCGTACGCGACAGTCCAACTAATGAAAAACTGTTTTTT	CASSVRDSPTNEKLFF
NA	TRBV9	TRBJ2-5	NA	TGTGCCAGCAGCTCCGCCAGGGGCCCCAAGACCCAGTACTTC	CASSSARGPKTQYF
NA	TRBV25-1	TRBJ2-3	NA	TGTGCCAGCAGTGTCCCTAGGATCGGAATCACAGATACGCAGTATTTT	CASSVPRIGITDTQYF
TRBD1	TRBV2	TRBJ1-4	NA	TGTGCCAGCAGGGAGGACAGGGCAGATGAAAAACTGTTTTTT	CASREDRADEKLFF